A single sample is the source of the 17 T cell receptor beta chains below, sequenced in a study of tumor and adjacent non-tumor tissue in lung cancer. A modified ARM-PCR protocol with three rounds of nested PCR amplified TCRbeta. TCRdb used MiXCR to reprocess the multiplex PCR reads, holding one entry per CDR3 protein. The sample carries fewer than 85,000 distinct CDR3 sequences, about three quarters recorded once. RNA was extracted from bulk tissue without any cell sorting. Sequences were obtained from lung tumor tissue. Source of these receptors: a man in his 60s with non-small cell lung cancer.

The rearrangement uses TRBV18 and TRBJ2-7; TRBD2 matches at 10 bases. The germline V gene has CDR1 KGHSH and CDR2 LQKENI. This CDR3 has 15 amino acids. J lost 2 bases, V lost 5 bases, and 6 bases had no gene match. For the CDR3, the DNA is TGTGCCAGCTCAGGGGCTAGCGGGAGTGCCTACGAGCAGTACTTC. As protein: CASSGASGSAYEQYF.

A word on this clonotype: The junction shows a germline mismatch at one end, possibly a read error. CDR3 DNA sequence: TGCAGTGTTGAAGGATCGAGGGGAACCGTGCAGTTCTTC. This translates into CSVEGSRGTVQFF. The chain uses TRBV29-1 and TRBJ2-1; D is possibly TRBD1 or TRBD2 (5 bases each). The V gene's germline CDR1 is SQVTM and CDR2 ANQGSEA. The CDR3 contains 13 residues.

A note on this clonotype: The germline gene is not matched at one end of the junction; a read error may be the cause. The CDR3 spells CASSPGTTGKDYYGNTF. The DNA of the CDR3 is TGTGCCAGCAGCCCCGGGACCACCGGTAAAGATTACTATGGCAACACCTTC. The chain uses TRBV5-4 and TRBJ1-2; D perhaps matches TRBD1 (5 bases). This CDR3 comprises 17 residues. The germline V gene has CDR1 SGHNT and CDR2 YYREEE (reference sequence).

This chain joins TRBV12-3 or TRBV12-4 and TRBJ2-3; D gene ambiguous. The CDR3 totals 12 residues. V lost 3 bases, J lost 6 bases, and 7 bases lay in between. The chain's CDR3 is CASSFSNDTQYF. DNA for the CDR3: TGTGCCAGCAGTTTCAGCAATGATACGCAGTATTTT.

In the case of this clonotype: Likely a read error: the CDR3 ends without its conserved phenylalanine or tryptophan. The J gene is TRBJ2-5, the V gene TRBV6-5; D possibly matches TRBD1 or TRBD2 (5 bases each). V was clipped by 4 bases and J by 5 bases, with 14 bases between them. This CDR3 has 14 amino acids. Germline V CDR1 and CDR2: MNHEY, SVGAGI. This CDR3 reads CASSSNRGVETQYS. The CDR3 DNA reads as TGTGCCAGCAGTTCCAATAGAGGGGTGGAGACCCAGTACTCC.

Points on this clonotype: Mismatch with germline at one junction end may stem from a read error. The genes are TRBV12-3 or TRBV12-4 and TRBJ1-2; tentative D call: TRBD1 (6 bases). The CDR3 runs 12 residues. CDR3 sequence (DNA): TGTGCCATCAGTAGGGGGGGCTATAGCTACACCTTC. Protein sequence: CAISRGGYSYTF.

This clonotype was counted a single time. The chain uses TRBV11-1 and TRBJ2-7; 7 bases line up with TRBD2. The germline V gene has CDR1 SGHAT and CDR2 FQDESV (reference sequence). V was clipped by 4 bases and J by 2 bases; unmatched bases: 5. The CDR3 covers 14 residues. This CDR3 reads CASSSMGGTYEQYF. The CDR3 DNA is TGTGCCAGCAGCTCAATGGGAGGGACCTACGAGCAGTACTTC.

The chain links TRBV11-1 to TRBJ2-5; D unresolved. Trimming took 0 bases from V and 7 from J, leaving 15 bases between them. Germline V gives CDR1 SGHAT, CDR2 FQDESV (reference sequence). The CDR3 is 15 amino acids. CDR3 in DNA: TGTGCCAGCAGCTTAGCCCCGAACAGTGAAGCGACCCAGTACTTC. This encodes CASSLAPNSEATQYF.

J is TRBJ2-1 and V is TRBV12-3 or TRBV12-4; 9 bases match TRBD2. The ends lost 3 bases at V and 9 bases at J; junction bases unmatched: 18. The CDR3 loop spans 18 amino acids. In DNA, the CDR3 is TGTGCCAGCAGTTTCATGACTAGCGGTCGGAGTTATGGCATTGAGCAGTTCTTC. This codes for CASSFMTSGRSYGIEQFF.

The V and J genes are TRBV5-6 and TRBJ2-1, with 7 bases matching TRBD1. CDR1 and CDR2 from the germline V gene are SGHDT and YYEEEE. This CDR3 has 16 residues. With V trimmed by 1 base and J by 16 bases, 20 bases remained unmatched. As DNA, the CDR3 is TGTGCCAGCAGCTTGTCGGCGGACAGGTTGCACAATGACCAATTCTTC. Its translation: CASSLSADRLHNDQFF.

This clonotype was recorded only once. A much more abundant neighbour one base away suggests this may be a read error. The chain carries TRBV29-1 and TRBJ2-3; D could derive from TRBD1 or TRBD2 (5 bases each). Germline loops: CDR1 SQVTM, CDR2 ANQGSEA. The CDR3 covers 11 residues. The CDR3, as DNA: TGCGGGGGACGGCAGACAGATACGCAGTATTTT. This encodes CGGRQTDTQYF.

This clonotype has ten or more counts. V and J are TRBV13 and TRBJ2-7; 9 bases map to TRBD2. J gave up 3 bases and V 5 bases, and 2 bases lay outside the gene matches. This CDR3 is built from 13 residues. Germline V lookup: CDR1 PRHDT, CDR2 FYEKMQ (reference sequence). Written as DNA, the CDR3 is TGTGCCAGCAGCGCGGGAGGGAGCTACGAGCAGTACTTC. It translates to CASSAGGSYEQYF.

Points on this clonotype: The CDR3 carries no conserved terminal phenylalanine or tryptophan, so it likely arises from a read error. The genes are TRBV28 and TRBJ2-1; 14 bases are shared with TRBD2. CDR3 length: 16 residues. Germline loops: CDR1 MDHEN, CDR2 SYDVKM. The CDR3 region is CASSTTSGRDLNEQFI. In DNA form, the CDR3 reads TGCGCCAGCAGTACGACTAGCGGGAGGGATCTCAATGAGCAGTTCATC.

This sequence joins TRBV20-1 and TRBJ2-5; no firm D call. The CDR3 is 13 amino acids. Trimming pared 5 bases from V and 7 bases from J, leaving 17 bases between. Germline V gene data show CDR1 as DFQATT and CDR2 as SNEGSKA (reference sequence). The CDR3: CSAQRWAAVTQYF. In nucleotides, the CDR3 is TGCAGTGCTCAAAGATGGGCGGCAGTGACCCAGTACTTC.

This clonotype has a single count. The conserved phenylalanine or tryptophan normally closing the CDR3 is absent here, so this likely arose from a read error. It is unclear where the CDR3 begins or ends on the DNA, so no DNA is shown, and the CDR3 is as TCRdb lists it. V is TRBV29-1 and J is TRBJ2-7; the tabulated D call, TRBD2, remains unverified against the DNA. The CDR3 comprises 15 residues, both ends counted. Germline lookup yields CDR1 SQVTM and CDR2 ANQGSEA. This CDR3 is CSVAELRAGVDEQYS.

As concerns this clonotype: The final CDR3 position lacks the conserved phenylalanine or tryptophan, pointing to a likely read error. The CDR3 region is CASSSVLSDSTDTQYL. CDR3 nucleotides: TGTGCCAGCAGCTCCGTGCTATCAGATAGCACAGATACGCAGTATTTG. The chain carries TRBV11-3 and TRBJ2-3; D gene ambiguous. Trimming took 4 bases from V and 0 from J, leaving 14 bases between them. The germline V gene has CDR1 SGHNT and CDR2 YENEEA. The CDR3 totals 16 residues.

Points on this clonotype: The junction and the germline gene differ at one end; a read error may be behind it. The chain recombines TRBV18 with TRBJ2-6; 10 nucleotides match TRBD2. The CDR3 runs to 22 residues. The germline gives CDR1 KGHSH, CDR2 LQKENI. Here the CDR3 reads CVSPPERTGTSDSFSGANVLTF. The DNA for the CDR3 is TGTGTCAGCCCACCGGAGAGGACCGGGACTAGCGACTCATTCTCTGGGGCCAACGTCCTGACTTTC.